The T cell receptor beta chain described here comes from a study of T cell changes during pregnancy in multiple sclerosis. Sequencing was performed with immunoSEQ multiplex PCR; in TCRdb, only in-frame clones are kept and a portion is missing. The sample shows some 110,000 clones, 80% to 95% of them seen only once. Germline CDR1 is MNHNS and CDR2 is SASEGT. The V and J ends lost 3 bases and 0 bases respectively, with 21 bases between them. This CDR3 is built from 19 residues. The sample here was peripheral blood, taken in the third trimester of pregnancy. The V gene is TRBV6-1, the J gene TRBJ2-4; D is ambiguous. This clonotype was obtained from a female donor with multiple sclerosis, enrolled in a pregnancy study. The CDR3 loop is CASSESPGFVTVAKNIQYF. The CDR3 DNA follows: TGTGCCAGCAGTGAGAGCCCCGGATTCGTGACTGTAGCCAAAAACATTCAGTACTTC.